Included here is one T cell receptor beta chain sequence, with context. The data were obtained in a study of cytomegalovirus exposure and HLA in healthy donors. Across the whole study: The use of the same platform for the 100 to 150 validation repertoires and the 666 first-cohort repertoires was reported by a later analysis.

The CDR3 sequence is 14 residues long. Germline V gene sequence: CDR1 LNHNV, CDR2 YYDKDF (reference sequence). V gave up 5 bases and J gave up 1 base, with 12 bases separating them. Clones were read by immunoSEQ multiplex PCR, and TCRdb kept only the in-frame ones, dropping some. The profile shows 220,000 or so clones, roughly 88% of them singletons. Sequencing was carried out using PBMCs. The receptor comes from a woman aged 25 to 45 in good health and CMV-seropositive. The chain combines TRBV15 with TRBJ2-7; D is perhaps TRBD2 (5 bases). The CDR3 DNA is TGTGCCACCAGCGGAGGTGGGTCATCCTACGAGCAGTACTTC. This encodes CATSGGGSSYEQYF.